Presented here are 8 T cell receptor beta chains from one specimen sequenced in a study of T cell responses to AZD1222 COVID-19 vaccine. Some clones are missing from TCRdb's copy, which holds only in-frame ones; the method was immunoSEQ multiplex PCR. The table has about 56,000 clones, 70% to 90% seen once. Specimen: peripheral blood, collected on day 0 of AZD1222 vaccination. These receptors were collected from an adult in good health.

The rearrangement uses TRBV27 and TRBJ2-3, with D possibly being TRBD1 (5 bases). This CDR3 contains 15 residues. Trimming cost V 3 bases and J 2 bases, with 12 bases left between them. Germline V gene sequence: CDR1 MNHEY, CDR2 SMNVEV (reference sequence). CDR3 nucleotide sequence: TGTGCCAGCAGTTTGGGTGGGGCCCTCACAGATACGCAGTATTTT. It codes for CASSLGGALTDTQYF.

The chain is built from TRBV12-3 or TRBV12-4 and TRBJ2-2; the D is unclear. CDR3 length equals 13 residues. V was shortened by 4 bases and J by 0 bases, with 3 bases between the two germline ends. CDR3 sequence: CASSSSNTGELFF. Here the CDR3 DNA reads TGTGCCAGCAGTTCCTCGAACACCGGGGAGCTGTTTTTT.

The V call is TRBV5-4, the J call TRBJ1-2; a weak D match, TRBD1 (5 bases). The CDR3 consists of 15 residues. CDR1 and CDR2 from the germline V gene are SGHNT and YYREEE (reference sequence). The V gene lost 4 bases and the J gene lost 0 bases, with 13 bases spanning the gap. This CDR3 is CASSGDQGANYGYTF. CDR3 nucleotide sequence: TGTGCCAGCAGCGGCGACCAGGGAGCTAACTATGGCTACACCTTC.

J is TRBJ1-3 and V is TRBV6-1, with a weak D call TRBD1 (5 bases). The CDR3 runs 14 residues. Trimming pared 3 bases from V and 4 bases from J, leaving 10 bases between. CDR1 is MNHNS, CDR2 SASEGT, per germline. DNA for the CDR3: TGTGCCAGCAGTGATCAGAACAGGGGAAACACCATATATTTT. This encodes CASSDQNRGNTIYF.

The CDR3 spells CSVMERQVLGEQYF. In nucleotides, the CDR3 is TGCAGCGTTATGGAAAGGCAGGTCCTTGGCGAGCAGTACTTC. The V and J genes are TRBV29-1 and TRBJ2-7; no definite D call. V lost 5 bases and J lost 6, with 20 bases in between. This CDR3 contains 14 residues. CDR1 is SQVTM and CDR2 is ANQGSEA in the germline V gene.

CDR3 protein: CAGGQGNEKLFF. In DNA, the CDR3 is TGTGCGGGGGGGCAGGGCAATGAAAAACTGTTTTTT. This sequence joins TRBV28 and TRBJ1-4; D possibly corresponds to TRBD1 (6 bases). The CDR3 has 12 residues. Germline V lookup: CDR1 MDHEN, CDR2 SYDVKM.

Only one count was recorded for this clone. The J gene is TRBJ2-5, the V gene TRBV7-8, with D possibly matching TRBD1 (5 bases). V lost 6 bases to trimming and J lost 4 bases, with 12 bases between them. The CDR3 totals 13 residues. Germline V CDR1 and CDR2: SGHVS, FQNEAQ. In DNA, the CDR3 is TGTGCCAGCAGACGAGTGCAGGGAGAGACCCAGTACTTC. Residues: CASRRVQGETQYF. The full variable domain, completed using reference TRBV7-8 and TRBJ2-5, is GAGVSQSPRYKVAKRGQDVALRCDPISGHVSLFWYQQALGQGPEFLTYFQNEAQLDKSGLPSDRFFAERPEGSVSTLKIQRTQQEDSAVYLCASRRVQGETQYFGPGTRLLVL.

This clone appeared a single time. The CDR3 DNA reads TGTGCCAGCAGCTTGGAGGCGACATTGAGCTCCTACGAGCAGTACTTC. Translation gives CASSLEATLSSYEQYF. V is TRBV5-4 and J is TRBJ2-7; no definite D call. V was trimmed by 0 bases and J by 0 bases, leaving 13 bases between them. The V gene's germline CDR1 is SGHNT and CDR2 YYREEE (reference sequence). The CDR3 is 16 amino acids.